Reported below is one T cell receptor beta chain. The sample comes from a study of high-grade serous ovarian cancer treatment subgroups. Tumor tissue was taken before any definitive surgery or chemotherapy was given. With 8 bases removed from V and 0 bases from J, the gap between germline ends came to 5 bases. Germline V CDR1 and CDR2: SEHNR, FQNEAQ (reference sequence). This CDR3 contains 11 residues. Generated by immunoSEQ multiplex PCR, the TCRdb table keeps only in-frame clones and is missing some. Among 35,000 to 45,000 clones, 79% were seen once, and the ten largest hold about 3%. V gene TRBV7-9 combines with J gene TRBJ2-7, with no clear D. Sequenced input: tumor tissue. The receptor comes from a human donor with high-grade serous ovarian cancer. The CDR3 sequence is CASQASYEQYF. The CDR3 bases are TGTGCCAGCCAAGCCTCCTACGAGCAGTACTTC. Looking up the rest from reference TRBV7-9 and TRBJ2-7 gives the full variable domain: DTGVSQNPRHKITKRGQNVTFRCDPISEHNRLYWYRQTLGQGPEFLTYFQNEAQLEKSRLLSDRFSAERPKGSFSTLEIQRTEQGDSAMYLCASQASYEQYFGPGTRLTVT.